Following are 20 T cell receptor beta chains from one sample sequenced in a study of blood T cell repertoires in COVID-19. TCRdb keeps only in-frame clones here, not all; method: immunoSEQ multiplex PCR. This sample carries over 450,000 clones, about 89% of them seen once, and the ten largest clones take roughly 7.3%. Source material: peripheral blood. The source is a woman aged 50 to 60 with COVID-19, enrolled during active disease.

This chain joins TRBV2 and TRBJ1-1; D is uncertain. The ends were cut back, 3 bases at V and 6 bases at J, with 17 bases in the middle. The CDR3 is 15 residues long. Germline loops: CDR1 SNHLY, CDR2 FYNNEI. The CDR3 loop reads CASSEVVGQWAEAFF. CDR3 bases: TGTGCCAGCAGTGAGGTTGTGGGCCAATGGGCTGAAGCTTTCTTT.

The chain couples TRBV5-1 to TRBJ2-3; no clear D gene. CDR1 is SGHRS and CDR2 is YFSETQ in the germline V gene. This CDR3 comprises 16 residues. Trimming left V 2 bases short and J 1 base short, with 14 bases between. This CDR3 is CASSFPEVFGTDTQYF. The CDR3 nucleotides read TGCGCCAGCAGCTTCCCCGAGGTTTTTGGCACAGATACGCAGTATTTT.

The chain has TRBV30 and TRBJ1-6; 7 bases fit TRBD1. Germline V lookup: CDR1 GTSNPN, CDR2 SVGIG (reference sequence). With V trimmed by 2 bases and J by 11 bases, 6 bases remained unmatched. There are 13 residues in the CDR3. CDR3 bases: TGTGCCTGGAGTATCCGGACAGGACCACCCCTCCACTTT. Its translation: CAWSIRTGPPLHF.

The chain uses TRBV11-2 and TRBJ2-2, with D uncertain. The germline gives CDR1 SGHAT, CDR2 FQNNGV. V was shortened by 3 bases and J by 4 bases, with 6 bases between the two germline ends. This CDR3 comprises 13 residues. Written as DNA, the CDR3 is TGTGCCAGCAGCTTTTCCGGCACCGGGGAGCTGTTTTTT. This encodes CASSFSGTGELFF.

The chain carries TRBV20-1 and TRBJ2-1; the D gene is possibly TRBD2 (7 bases). Trimming left V 3 bases short and J 15 bases short, with 15 bases between. There are 11 residues in the CDR3. Germline V lookup: CDR1 DFQATT, CDR2 SNEGSKA (reference sequence). CDR3 sequence: CSASRGGTAFF. As DNA, the CDR3 is TGCAGTGCTAGTCGCGGGGGCACCGCGTTCTTC.

V gene TRBV5-1 combines with J gene TRBJ1-1; D is unclear. Trimming pared 0 bases from V and 3 bases from J, leaving 6 bases between. This CDR3 has 13 residues. The germline CDR1 and CDR2 sequences are SGHRS and YFSETQ. The CDR3: CASSLDGDTEAFF. CDR3 coding DNA: TGCGCCAGCAGCTTGGACGGGGACACTGAAGCTTTCTTT.

The CDR3 loop is CSASNGRTNEKLFF. CDR3 in DNA: TGCAGTGCTAGTAACGGTAGAACTAATGAAAAACTGTTTTTT. The rearrangement joins TRBV20-1 to TRBJ1-4; D uncertain. This CDR3 is 14 amino acids long. Germline lookup yields CDR1 DFQATT and CDR2 SNEGSKA (reference sequence). V was clipped by 3 bases and J by 1 base, with 9 bases between them.

This clone was observed once. The J gene is TRBJ2-7, the V gene TRBV6-4; 10 nucleotides line up with TRBD1. Per germline, CDR1 MRHNA and CDR2 SNTAGT. The CDR3 is 17 residues long. The V segment lost 6 bases and the J segment 3 bases; nucleotides outside the gene matches: 14. The CDR3 here is CASRGWRDRGWVYEQYF. CDR3 in DNA: TGTGCCAGCAGGGGATGGCGGGACAGGGGTTGGGTCTACGAGCAGTACTTC.

This clone showed up just once. The chain recombines TRBV3-1 (or the pseudogene TRBV3-2) with TRBJ1-1; D uncertain. The germline V gene has CDR1 LGHDT and CDR2 YNNKEL (reference sequence). CDR3 length equals 13 residues. V was pared by 3 bases and J by 5 bases, with 10 bases between. CDR3 in amino acids: CASSHPEGTEAFF. DNA of the CDR3: TGTGCCAGCAGCCACCCGGAGGGAACTGAAGCTTTCTTT.

The J gene is TRBJ2-1, the V gene TRBV7-2; 11 positions agree with TRBD2. From germline, CDR1 is SGHTA and CDR2 FQGNSA. CDR3 length: 18 amino acids. V was pared by 1 base and J by 8 bases, with 13 bases of the junction left unmatched. The CDR3 reads CASSLVSSGGAIWYEQFF. As DNA, the CDR3 is TGTGCCAGCAGCTTAGTGAGTAGCGGGGGGGCCATCTGGTATGAGCAGTTCTTC.

The chain's CDR3 is CASSTIDGGPNEQYF. The CDR3 nucleotides read TGTGCCAGTAGTACCATCGACGGGGGTCCGAACGAGCAGTACTTC. The V gene is TRBV19, the J gene TRBJ2-7; a possible D gene is TRBD2 (6 bases). The CDR3 is 15 amino acids. Trimming shortened V by 4 bases and J by 5 bases, and 18 bases separated the two germline ends. Per germline, CDR1 LNHDA and CDR2 SQIVND (reference sequence).

CDR3 loop: CASSGGSYNEQFF. CDR3 in DNA: TGTGCCAGCAGTGGGGGCAGCTACAATGAGCAGTTCTTC. V is TRBV2 and J is TRBJ2-1, with D perhaps TRBD1 (5 bases). Between the trimmed V and J ends, which lost 4 bases and 3 bases, there was a span of 7 bases. The CDR3 is 13 residues long. Looked up from germline, CDR1 is SNHLY and CDR2 is FYNNEI.

The rearrangement uses TRBV2 and TRBJ1-5; 7 bases are a match to TRBD1. V shed 6 bases and J 3 bases; nucleotides not matched to a gene: 11. In germline, CDR1 is SNHLY, CDR2 FYNNEI. The CDR3 is 16 residues long. The CDR3 protein is CASSKGGIENNQPQHF. DNA for the CDR3: TGTGCCAGCAGCAAAGGGGGCATCGAGAACAATCAGCCCCAGCATTTT.

J is TRBJ1-4 and V is TRBV4-2; D possibly corresponds to TRBD1 (6 bases). This CDR3 has 16 amino acids. Trimming removed 1 base from V and 3 bases from J, with 12 bases in between. Germline CDR1 and CDR2: LGHNA and YNFKEQ. As DNA, the CDR3 is TGTGCCAGCAGCCAAGTAACACAGGGTCCTAATGAAAAACTGTTTTTT. It translates to CASSQVTQGPNEKLFF.

A remark on this clone: This specimen includes other DNA sequences encoding the same CDR3. The V call is TRBV5-4, the J call TRBJ2-7; 8 nucleotides align to TRBD1. The J segment lost 7 bases and the V segment lost 0 bases, leaving 6 bases of the junction unmatched. Germline V CDR1 and CDR2: SGHNT, YYREEE (reference sequence). The CDR3 totals 14 residues. The CDR3 sequence: CASSLGQGAREQYF. DNA for the CDR3: TGTGCCAGCAGCTTGGGGCAGGGGGCAAGGGAGCAGTACTTC.

CDR3 sequence: CASSPVSGNTIYF. The CDR3 region has the DNA TGTGCCAGCAGTCCCGTCTCTGGAAACACCATATATTTT. The chain has TRBV12-3 or TRBV12-4 and TRBJ1-3; no clear D gene. Trimming stripped 5 bases from V and 0 bases from J, with 5 bases between. CDR3 size: 13 residues.

The chain uses TRBV4-1 and TRBJ2-7; the match to TRBD2 covers 7 bases. In germline, CDR1 is MGHRA, CDR2 YSYEKL. The CDR3 totals 16 residues. V shed 1 base and J 4 bases; nucleotides not matched to a gene: 10. The CDR3 DNA reads TGCGCCAGCAGCCAAGCGGGGCCGCGGGGGTTGTACGAGCAGTACTTC. It yields the protein CASSQAGPRGLYEQYF.

The J gene is TRBJ2-3, the V gene TRBV7-6, with D maybe TRBD2 (7 bases). V lost 1 base to trimming and J lost 1 base, with 12 bases between them. The CDR3 has 16 amino acids. CDR1 and CDR2 from the germline V gene are SGHVS and FNYEAQ. The CDR3 sequence is CASSLVRGGGTDTQYF. CDR3 in DNA: TGTGCCAGCAGCTTAGTGAGGGGGGGAGGCACAGATACGCAGTATTTT.

The DNA for the CDR3 is TGTGCCAGCAGCTTAAATGCAGGGGGAGGCACTGAAGCTTTCTTT. Translating gives CASSLNAGGGTEAFF. The chain carries TRBV7-3 and TRBJ1-1, with TRBD1 identical over 7 bases. Germline CDR1 SGHTA, CDR2 FQGTGA. Trimming took 1 base from V and 4 from J; bases not matched to a gene: 6. The CDR3 consists of 15 residues.

V usage is TRBV30 and J usage is TRBJ1-5, with 7 nucleotides matching TRBD1. The germline gives CDR1 GTSNPN, CDR2 SVGIG (reference sequence). Trimming at V came to 2 bases and at J to 0 bases, leaving 4 bases not matched to a gene. The CDR3 length is 15 residues. The CDR3 region is CAWSLTGVSNQPQHF. The CDR3 coding sequence is TGTGCCTGGAGTCTCACAGGGGTTAGCAATCAGCCCCAGCATTTT. The full variable domain, rest sourced from reference TRBV30 and TRBJ1-5, is SQTIHQWPATLVQPVGSPLSLECTVEGTSNPNLYWYRQAAGRGLQLLFYSVGIGQISSEVPQNLSASRPQDRQFILSSKKLLLSDSGFYLCAWSLTGVSNQPQHFGDGTRLSIL.